Given below is one T cell receptor (beta chain) in context. Its antigen is not identified. This entry belongs to a study of cytomegalovirus exposure and HLA in healthy donors. Study details: Earlier, approximately 110 million unique TCR beta sequences were recovered from about 179 million T cells by an analysis. Study outcomes and limitations: There were several of the most significant clusters that appeared linked to common viral pathogens in a later analysis. Whilst most TCR sequences proved rare, a subset of public TCRs occurred across many donors. In a later analysis, V- and J-gene trimming of beta chains associated with a DCLRE1C missense variant, replicated independently.

The germline V gene has CDR1 LNHDA and CDR2 SQIVND (reference sequence). Unmatched junction bases numbered 8, after V lost 7 bases and J lost 0 bases. The CDR3 is 16 residues long. The PCR made use of 60 Vbeta and 13 Jbeta primers. Only in-frame clones appear in the TCRdb table, and some are missing; sequencing was by immunoSEQ multiplex PCR. Of 100,000 to 150,000 clones listed, approximately 78% are singletons. Material for sequencing was PBMCs. The V and J genes are TRBV19 and TRBJ2-1; TRBD2 matches 8 bases. This TCR derives from a female donor in good health and CMV-seronegative. The CDR3 loop reads CASTLRSGSSYNEQFF. In DNA form, the CDR3 reads TGTGCCAGTACTCTCCGGAGCGGGAGCTCCTACAATGAGCAGTTCTTC.